This record concerns one T cell receptor (beta chain) sequence. The target antigen is unknown. This CDR3 comprises 16 residues. The ends lost 7 bases at V and 3 bases at J; junction bases unmatched: 9. Germline lookup yields CDR1 SGHRS and CDR2 YFSETQ. The data belong to a study of shared clonotypes between healthy human individuals. Findings of the study overall: Across a handful of donors, naive CD4 shared 5% to 5.5%, naive CD8 more than 3%, memory CD4 about 2.4%, memory CD8 0.35% to 0.5%.

The authors ran the assay at deep level. Genomic DNA of every subset was divided equally among multiple immunoSEQ plates. Each sorted subset replicate got 200 ng genomic DNA, about 33,000 genomes. Libraries were prepared by immunoSEQ multiplex PCR; TCRdb keeps only in-frame clonotypes and omits some of them. The repertoire holds under 2,500,000 clones, roughly 95% seen once, with roughly 0.13% in the top ten. Material: naive CD4+ T cells sorted from blood. Subset specified: CD45RA+ positively selected. This TCR was recovered from a young man in good health. The chain links TRBV5-1 to TRBJ2-2, with 10 nucleotides matching TRBD2. CDR3 residues: CASHSPSGRDTGELFF. CDR3 in DNA: TGCGCCAGCCACTCTCCAAGCGGGAGGGACACCGGGGAGCTGTTTTTT.